The TCR beta chain described here comes from a study of T cell repertoires in cytomegalovirus infection (dated by TCRdb to 2018 to 2020). General notes on the study: Peptide stimulations targeted recently identified HLA-C-restricted CMV epitopes, whose presentation resists viral immunomodulation, together with well-studied HLA-B-restricted epitopes. Donor HLA type was relevant to the analysis, because carriage of CMV infection together with the matching HLA type was indicated by public TCR beta signatures. Overall study results and their limits: In the ex vivo response, HLA-C-restricted CMV-specific TCR beta clonotypes were dominant, and in two of eight donors the single most frequent clonotype came from this HLA-C-restricted group. Carriers of CMV infection plus the relevant HLA type were discriminated by the cumulative frequency of public TCR beta family members in the study cohort and in an independent roughly 370-donor cohort.

The CDR1 and CDR2 encoded by the germline V gene (reference sequence) are LNHDA and SQIVND. The CDR3 numbers 15 residues from cysteine through phenylalanine. Just CDR3 DNA is preserved here, 45 bases in frame from base 1. Relative to germline, V is missing 1 base and J is missing 3 bases, with 6 bases of the junction outside any gene match. About this clonotype: Its antigen remains undetermined. Base qualities are missing; no much larger clone stands one base away.

In the paper's terms, the treatment or condition label means: in vitro stimulation with specific CMV peptide epitopes to enrich CMV-specific T cells. Sequencing was performed on an Illumina HiSeq 1500. TCRdb took the public reads, trimmed them with fastp at Q25, ran MiXCR for clone calling and kept in-frame beta chains. CDR3 protein duplicates are merged, each entry listing the most common genes and DNA. The sample contains 70,000 to 95,000 distinct CDR3 sequences, approximately 32% of them found a single time. Approximately 71% of the sample is in the top ten clones. Sample: CD8+ T cells from cultured PBMCs, taken from culture after CMV antigen stimulation. The sequence derives from a human donor in good health (CMV status not recorded). Some clones in this sample may be carry-over from other donors' samples. The rearranged chain carries TRBV19 and TRBJ2-7; 7 of the junction bases match TRBD1. The CDR3 region has the sequence CASSIAGQDLYEQYF. Read as DNA, the sequence is TGTGCCAGTAGTATAGCTGGACAGGACCTCTACGAGCAGTACTTC.